Listed here is a single T cell receptor beta chain. Its antigen is not known. Assay used: immunoSEQ multiplex PCR; TCRdb lists only in-frame clones, some missing. This sample has roughly 43,000 clones, with approximately 94% found just once. V was shortened by 5 bases and J by 0 bases, with 17 bases between the two germline ends. The CDR3 runs 16 residues. In germline, CDR1 is SEHNR, CDR2 FQNEAQ (reference sequence). The data were taken from a study of cytomegalovirus exposure and HLA in healthy donors. Findings of the study overall: Listed as cytomegalovirus-associated were 150 to 200 TCR beta chains. Cytomegalovirus status, reportedly, was diagnosed with high specificity and sensitivity by the classifier.

The sample taken for sequencing was PBMCs. The clonotype originates from a woman between 18 and 29 years old in good health and CMV-seronegative. This chain joins TRBV7-9 and TRBJ2-7, with D possibly being TRBD2 (5 bases). The CDR3 loop is CASSGKKGADSYEQYF. Here the CDR3 DNA reads TGTGCCAGCAGCGGCAAAAAGGGAGCGGACTCCTACGAGCAGTACTTC.